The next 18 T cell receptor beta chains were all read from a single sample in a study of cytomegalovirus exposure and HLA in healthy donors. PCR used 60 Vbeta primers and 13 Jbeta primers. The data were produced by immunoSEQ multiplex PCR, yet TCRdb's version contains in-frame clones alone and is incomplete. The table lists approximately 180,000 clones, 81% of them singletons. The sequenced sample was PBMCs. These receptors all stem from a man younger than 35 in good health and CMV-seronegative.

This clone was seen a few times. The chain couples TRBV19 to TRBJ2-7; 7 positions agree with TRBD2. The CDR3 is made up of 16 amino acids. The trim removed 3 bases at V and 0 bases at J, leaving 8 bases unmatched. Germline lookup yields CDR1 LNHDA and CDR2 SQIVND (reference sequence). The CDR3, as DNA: TGTGCCAGTAGTATCAGTAGCGGGCCCTACTCCTACGAGCAGTACTTC. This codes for CASSISSGPYSYEQYF.

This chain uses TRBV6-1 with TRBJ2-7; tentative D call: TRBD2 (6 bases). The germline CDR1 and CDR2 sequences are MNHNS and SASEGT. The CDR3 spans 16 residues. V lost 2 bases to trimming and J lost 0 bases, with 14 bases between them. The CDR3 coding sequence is TGTGCCAGCAGTGAATACCGGGGGTCCCGCTCCTACGAGCAGTACTTC. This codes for CASSEYRGSRSYEQYF.

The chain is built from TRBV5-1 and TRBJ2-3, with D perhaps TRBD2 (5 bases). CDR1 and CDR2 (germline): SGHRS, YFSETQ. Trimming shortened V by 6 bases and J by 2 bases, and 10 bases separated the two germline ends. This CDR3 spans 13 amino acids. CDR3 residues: CASNPGFTDTQYF. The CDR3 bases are TGCGCCAGCAACCCGGGGTTCACAGATACGCAGTATTTT.

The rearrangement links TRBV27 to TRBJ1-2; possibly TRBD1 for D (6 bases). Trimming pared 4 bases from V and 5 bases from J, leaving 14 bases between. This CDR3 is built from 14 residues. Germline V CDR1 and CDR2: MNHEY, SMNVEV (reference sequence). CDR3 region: CASSSTGRNYGYTF. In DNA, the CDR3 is TGTGCCAGCAGTTCCACAGGGCGTAATTATGGCTACACCTTC.

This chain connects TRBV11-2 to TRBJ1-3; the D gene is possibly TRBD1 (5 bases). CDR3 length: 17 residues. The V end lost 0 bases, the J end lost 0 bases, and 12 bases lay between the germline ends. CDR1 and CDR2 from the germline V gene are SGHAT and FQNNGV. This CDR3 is CASSLDPPGGSGNTIYF. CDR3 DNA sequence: TGTGCCAGCAGCTTAGATCCCCCCGGGGGCTCTGGAAACACCATATATTTT.

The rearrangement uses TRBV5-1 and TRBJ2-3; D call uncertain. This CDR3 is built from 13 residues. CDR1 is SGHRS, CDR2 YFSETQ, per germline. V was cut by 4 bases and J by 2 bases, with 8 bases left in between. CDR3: CASSLFLTDTQYF. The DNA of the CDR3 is TGCGCCAGCAGCCTTTTTCTCACAGATACGCAGTATTTT.

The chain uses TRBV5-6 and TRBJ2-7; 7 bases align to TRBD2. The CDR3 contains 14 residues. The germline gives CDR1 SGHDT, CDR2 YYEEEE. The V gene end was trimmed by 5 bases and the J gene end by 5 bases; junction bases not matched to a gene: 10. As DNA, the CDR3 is TGTGCCAGCAGGCCTTTGGCGGGGAGGGACGAGCAGTACTTC. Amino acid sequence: CASRPLAGRDEQYF.

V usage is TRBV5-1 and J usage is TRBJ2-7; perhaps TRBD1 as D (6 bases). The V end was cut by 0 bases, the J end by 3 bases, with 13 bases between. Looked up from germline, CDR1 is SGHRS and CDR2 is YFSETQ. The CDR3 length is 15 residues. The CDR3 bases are TGCGCCAGCAGCTTGGGGTCTACAGGGAGCTACGAGCAGTACTTC. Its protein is CASSLGSTGSYEQYF.

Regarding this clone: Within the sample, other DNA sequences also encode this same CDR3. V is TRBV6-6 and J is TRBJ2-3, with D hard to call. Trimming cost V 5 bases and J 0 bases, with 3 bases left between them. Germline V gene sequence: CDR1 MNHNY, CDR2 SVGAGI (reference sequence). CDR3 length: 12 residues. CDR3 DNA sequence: TGTGCCAGCAGTCCTAGCACAGATACGCAGTATTTT. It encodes CASSPSTDTQYF.

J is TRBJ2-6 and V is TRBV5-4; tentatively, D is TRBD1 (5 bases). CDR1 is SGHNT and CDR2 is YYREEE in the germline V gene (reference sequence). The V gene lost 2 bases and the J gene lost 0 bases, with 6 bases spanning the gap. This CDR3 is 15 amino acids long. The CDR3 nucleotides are TGTGCCAGCAGCTTCGACAGCTCTGGGGCCAACGTCCTGACTTTC. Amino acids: CASSFDSSGANVLTF. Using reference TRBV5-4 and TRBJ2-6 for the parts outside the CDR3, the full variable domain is ETGVTQSPTHLIKTRGQQVTLRCSSQSGHNTVSWYQQALGQGPQFIFQYYREEENGRGNFPPRFSGLQFPNYSSELNVNALELDDSALYLCASSFDSSGANVLTFGAGSRLTVL.

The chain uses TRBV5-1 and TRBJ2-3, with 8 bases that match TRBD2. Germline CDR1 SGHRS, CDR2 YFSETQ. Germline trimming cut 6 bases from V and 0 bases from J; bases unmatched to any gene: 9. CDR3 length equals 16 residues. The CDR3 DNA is TGCGCCAGCAAGATGAGCGGGGGATCTAGCACAGATACGCAGTATTTT. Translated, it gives CASKMSGGSSTDTQYF.

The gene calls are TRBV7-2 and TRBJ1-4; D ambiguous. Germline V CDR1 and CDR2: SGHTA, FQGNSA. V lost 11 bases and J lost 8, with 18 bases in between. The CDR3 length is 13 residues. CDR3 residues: CAAHRRAGEKLFF. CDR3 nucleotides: TGTGCCGCCCATAGGAGAGCGGGGGAAAAACTGTTTTTT.

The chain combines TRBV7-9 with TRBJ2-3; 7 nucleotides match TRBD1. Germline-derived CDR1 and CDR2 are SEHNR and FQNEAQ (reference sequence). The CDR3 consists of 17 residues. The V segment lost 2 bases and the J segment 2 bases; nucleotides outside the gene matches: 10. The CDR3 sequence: CASSLPLDRAPTDTQYF. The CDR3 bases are TGTGCCAGCAGCTTACCACTCGACAGGGCCCCCACAGATACGCAGTATTTT.

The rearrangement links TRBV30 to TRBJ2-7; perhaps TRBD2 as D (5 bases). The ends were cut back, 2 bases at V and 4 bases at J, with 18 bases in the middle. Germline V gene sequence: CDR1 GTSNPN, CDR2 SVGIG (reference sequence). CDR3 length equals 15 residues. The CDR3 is CAWSLRVLGQYEQYF. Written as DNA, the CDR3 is TGTGCCTGGAGTTTGCGGGTTTTAGGGCAGTACGAGCAGTACTTC.

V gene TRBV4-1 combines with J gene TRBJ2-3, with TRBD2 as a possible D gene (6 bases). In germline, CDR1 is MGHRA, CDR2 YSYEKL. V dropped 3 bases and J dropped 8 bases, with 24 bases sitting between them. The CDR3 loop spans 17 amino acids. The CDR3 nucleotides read TGCGCCAGCAGCCACGACGGCGGGGCTCAAGGGAGAGGTACGCAGTATTTT. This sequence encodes CASSHDGGAQGRGTQYF.

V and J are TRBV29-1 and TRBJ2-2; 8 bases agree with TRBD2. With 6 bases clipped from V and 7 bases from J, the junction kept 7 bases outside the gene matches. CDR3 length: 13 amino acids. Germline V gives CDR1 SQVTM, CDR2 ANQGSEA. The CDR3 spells CSVSAGAGGELFF. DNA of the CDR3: TGCAGCGTCTCAGCGGGGGCTGGCGGGGAGCTGTTTTTT.

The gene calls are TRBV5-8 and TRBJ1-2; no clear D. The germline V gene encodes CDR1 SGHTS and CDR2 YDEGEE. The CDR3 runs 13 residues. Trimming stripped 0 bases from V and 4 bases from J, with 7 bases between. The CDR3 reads CASSLAETYGYTF. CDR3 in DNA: TGTGCCAGCAGCTTGGCGGAGACCTATGGCTACACCTTC. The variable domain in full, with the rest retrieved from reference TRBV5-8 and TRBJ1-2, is EAGVTQSPTHLIKTRGQQATLRCSPISGHTSVYWYQQALGLGLQFLLWYDEGEERNRGNFPPRFSGRQFPNYSSELNVNALELEDSALYLCASSLAETYGYTFGSGTRLTVV.

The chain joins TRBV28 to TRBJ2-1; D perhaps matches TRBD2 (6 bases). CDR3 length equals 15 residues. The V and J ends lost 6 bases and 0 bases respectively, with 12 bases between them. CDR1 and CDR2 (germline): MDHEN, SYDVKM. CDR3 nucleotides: TGTGCCAGCAGGGAAGTGACTAGCTCCTACAATGAGCAGTTCTTC. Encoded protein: CASREVTSSYNEQFF.